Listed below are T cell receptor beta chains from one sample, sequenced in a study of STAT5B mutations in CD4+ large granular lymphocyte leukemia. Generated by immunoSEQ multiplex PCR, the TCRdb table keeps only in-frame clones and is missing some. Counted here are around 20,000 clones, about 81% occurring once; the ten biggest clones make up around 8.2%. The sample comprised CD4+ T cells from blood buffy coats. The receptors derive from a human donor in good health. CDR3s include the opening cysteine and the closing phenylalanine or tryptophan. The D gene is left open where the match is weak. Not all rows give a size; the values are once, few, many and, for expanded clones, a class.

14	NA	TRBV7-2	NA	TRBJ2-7	CASSLSVQGYEQYF	TGTGCCAGCAGCTTATCGGTCCAGGGCTACGAGCAGTACTTC
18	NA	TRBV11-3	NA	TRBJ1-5	CASSLVSCGTPGKQPQHF	TGTGCCAGCAGCTTAGTTAGTTGCGGGACCCCCGGCAAGCAGCCCCAGCATTTT
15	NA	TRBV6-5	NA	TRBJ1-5	CASSYSRSENQPQHF	TGTGCCAGCAGTTACAGTAGGTCAGAAAATCAGCCCCAGCATTTT
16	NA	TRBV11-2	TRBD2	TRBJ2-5	CASRPRLAGRGETQYF	TGTGCCAGCAGGCCCCGACTAGCGGGAAGAGGGGAGACCCAGTACTTC
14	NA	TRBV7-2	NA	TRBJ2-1	CASSFGGAIDEQFF	TGTGCCAGCAGCTTTGGGGGGGCGATAGATGAGCAGTTCTTC
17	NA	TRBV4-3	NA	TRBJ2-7	CASSQELGTPPSYEQYF	TGCGCCAGCAGCCAAGAATTGGGGACCCCACCTTCCTACGAGCAGTACTTC
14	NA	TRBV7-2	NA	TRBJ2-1	CASSPLAAYNEQFF	TGTGCCAGCAGCCCCCTGGCAGCTTACAATGAGCAGTTCTTC
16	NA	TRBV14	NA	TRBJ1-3	CASSQGKRGSENTIYF	TGTGCCAGCAGCCAAGGAAAAAGGGGTTCTGAAAACACCATATATTTT
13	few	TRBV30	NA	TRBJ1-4	CAWRSGFNEKLFF	TGTGCCTGGAGATCTGGGTTTAATGAAAAACTGTTTTTT
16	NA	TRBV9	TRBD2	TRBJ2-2	CASSLRTSGGAGELFF	TGTGCCAGCAGCCTTCGGACTAGCGGGGGGGCCGGGGAGCTGTTTTTT
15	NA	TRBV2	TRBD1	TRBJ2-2	CASKGTGAYTGELFF	TGTGCCAGCAAAGGGACAGGGGCCTACACCGGGGAGCTGTTTTTT
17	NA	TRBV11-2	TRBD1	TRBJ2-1	CASSTSRTGKSYNEQFF	TGTGCCAGCAGCACCTCAAGGACAGGGAAGTCCTACAATGAGCAGTTCTTC
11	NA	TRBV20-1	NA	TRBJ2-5	CPGEERETQYF	TGCCCGGGGGAGGAAAGGGAGACCCAGTACTTC
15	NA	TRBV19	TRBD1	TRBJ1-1	CASTEIGGSNTEAFF	TGTGCCAGTACCGAGATAGGGGGCTCGAACACTGAAGCTTTCTTT
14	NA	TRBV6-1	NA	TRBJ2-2	CATKGLGPSGELFF	TGTGCCACAAAAGGCCTAGGGCCCTCCGGGGAGCTGTTTTTT
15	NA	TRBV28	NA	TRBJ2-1	CASSIPKGLFSEQFF	TGTGCCAGCAGTATACCCAAGGGTTTATTTAGTGAGCAGTTCTTC
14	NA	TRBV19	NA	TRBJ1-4	CASSSRDGYEKLFF	TGTGCCAGTAGTAGTCGCGACGGCTATGAAAAACTGTTTTTT
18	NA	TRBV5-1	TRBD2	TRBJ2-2	CASSLKISGGQGTGELFF	TGCGCCAGCAGCTTGAAGATTAGCGGGGGGCAGGGCACCGGGGAGCTGTTTTTT
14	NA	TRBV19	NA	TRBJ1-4	CASSVGQFNEKLFF	TGTGCCAGCTCCGTCGGACAGTTTAATGAAAAACTGTTTTTT
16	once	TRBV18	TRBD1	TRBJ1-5	CASSQGAGAFNQPQHF	TGTGCCAGCTCACAGGGGGCGGGTGCCTTCAATCAGCCCCAGCATTTT
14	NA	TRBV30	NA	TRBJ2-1	CAWRIPGSYNEQFF	TGTGCCTGGAGAATTCCTGGCTCCTACAATGAGCAGTTCTTC
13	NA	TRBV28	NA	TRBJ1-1	CASTSLINTEAFF	TGTGCCAGCACCTCCCTGATAAACACTGAAGCTTTCTTT
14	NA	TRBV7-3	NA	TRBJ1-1	CASSSSTGNTEAFF	TGTGCCAGCAGCTCCTCGACTGGGAACACTGAAGCTTTCTTT
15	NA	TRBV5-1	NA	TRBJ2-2	CASSLEGSDTGELFF	TGCGCCAGCAGCTTGGAAGGGTCGGACACCGGGGAGCTGTTTTTT
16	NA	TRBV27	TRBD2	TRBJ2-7	CASSLRGESRIYEQYF	TGTGCCAGCAGTTTGCGGGGGGAGAGCAGGATCTACGAGCAGTACTTC
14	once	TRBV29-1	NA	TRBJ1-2	CSVAKGENPYGYTF	TGCAGCGTTGCGAAGGGGGAGAACCCCTATGGCTACACCTTC
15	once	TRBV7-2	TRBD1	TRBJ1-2	CASSQGPGQGNGYTF	TGTGCCAGCAGCCAAGGACCGGGACAGGGGAATGGCTACACCTTC